This T cell receptor beta chain originates from a study of regulatory T cells in long-lasting Graves disease. Turning to the study itself: Those Graves' patients who were newly diagnosed had been on antithyroid drugs under 3 months.

Through Arm-PCR of CDR3 regions and iRepertoire HTBI primers, TCR beta libraries were built. MiXCR, run by TCRdb on the multiplex PCR reads, gives a single entry per CDR3 protein. Counted here are some 250,000 distinct CDR3 sequences, 20% occurring once; the ten biggest clones make up approximately 15%. Stated time point: newly diagnosed GD, antithyroid drugs for less than 3 months. The authors made the TCR library using RNA they extracted from PBMCs. Patients with Graves' disease were diagnosed by American Thyroid Association guidelines. EDTA tubes were used for drawing around 9.7 milliliters of peripheral blood. This specimen was peripheral blood mononuclear cells (PBMCs), taken at new diagnosis, from a patient treated with antithyroid drugs. The clonotype originates from a female donor with Graves disease.

CDR3: CASSRAVNEKLFF. The DNA of the CDR3 is TGTGCCAGCAGCCGCGCCGTGAATGAAAAACTGTTTTTT. This chain links TRBV7-3 with TRBJ1-4; D is uncertain. V was cut by 5 bases and J by 5 bases, with 9 bases left in between. This CDR3 region has 13 residues. Per germline, CDR1 SGHTA and CDR2 FQGTGA.